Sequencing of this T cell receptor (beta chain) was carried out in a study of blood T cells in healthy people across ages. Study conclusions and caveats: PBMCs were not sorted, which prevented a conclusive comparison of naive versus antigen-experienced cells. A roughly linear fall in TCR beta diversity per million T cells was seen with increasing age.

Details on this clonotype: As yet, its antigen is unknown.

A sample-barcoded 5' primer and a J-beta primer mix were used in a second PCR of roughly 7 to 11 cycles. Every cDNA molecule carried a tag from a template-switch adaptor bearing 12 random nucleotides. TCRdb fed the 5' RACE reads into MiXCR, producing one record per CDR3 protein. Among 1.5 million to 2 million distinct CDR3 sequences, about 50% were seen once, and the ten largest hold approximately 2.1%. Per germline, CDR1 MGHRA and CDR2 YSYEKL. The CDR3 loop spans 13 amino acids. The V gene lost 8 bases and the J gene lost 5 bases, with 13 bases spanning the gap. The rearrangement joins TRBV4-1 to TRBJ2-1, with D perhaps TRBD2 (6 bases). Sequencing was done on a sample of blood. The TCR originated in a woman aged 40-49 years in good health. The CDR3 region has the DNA TGCGCCAGCTCGGGGGTAGCGGACAATGAGCAGTTCTTC. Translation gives CASSGVADNEQFF.